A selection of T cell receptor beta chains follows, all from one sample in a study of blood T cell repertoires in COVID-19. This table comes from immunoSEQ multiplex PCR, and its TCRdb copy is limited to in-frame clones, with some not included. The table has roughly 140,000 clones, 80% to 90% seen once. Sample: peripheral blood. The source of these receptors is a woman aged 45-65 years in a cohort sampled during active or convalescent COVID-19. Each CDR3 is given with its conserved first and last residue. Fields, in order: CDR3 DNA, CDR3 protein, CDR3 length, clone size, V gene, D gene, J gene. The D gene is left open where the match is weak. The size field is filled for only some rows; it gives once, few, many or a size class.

CDR3nt: TGTGCCACCCTTAGGGGGCCTCAGCAGTACTTC
CDR3aa: CATLRGPQQYF
len: 11
abundance: -
v_gene: TRBV6-5
d_gene: TRBD1
j_gene: TRBJ2-7

CDR3nt: TGTGCCTGGCAGATTACCTACGAGCAGTACTTC
CDR3aa: CAWQITYEQYF
len: 11
abundance: -
v_gene: TRBV30
d_gene: -
j_gene: TRBJ2-7

CDR3nt: TGCAGCGGGGGGGACACGGGCTCCTACAATGAGCAGTTCTTC
CDR3aa: CSGGDTGSYNEQFF
len: 14
abundance: -
v_gene: TRBV29-1
d_gene: -
j_gene: TRBJ2-1

CDR3nt: TGTGCCAGCAGCTTAGCTTCTCGTAACACCGGGGAGCTGTTTTTT
CDR3aa: CASSLASRNTGELFF
len: 15
abundance: many
v_gene: TRBV7-6
d_gene: -
j_gene: TRBJ2-2

CDR3nt: TGCAGCGTGGGGACAGCTCACGGGTCTGGAAACACCATATATTTT
CDR3aa: CSVGTAHGSGNTIYF
len: 15
abundance: -
v_gene: TRBV29-1
d_gene: TRBD1
j_gene: TRBJ1-3

CDR3nt: TGTGCCAGCACCCCTACAGGGGTTAACACTGAAGCTTTCTTT
CDR3aa: CASTPTGVNTEAFF
len: 14
abundance: once
v_gene: TRBV4-2
d_gene: TRBD1
j_gene: TRBJ1-1

CDR3nt: TGTGCCAGCAGCCGAGGGACAGGGTTGAATGAGCAGTTCTTC
CDR3aa: CASSRGTGLNEQFF
len: 14
abundance: -
v_gene: TRBV11-1
d_gene: TRBD1
j_gene: TRBJ2-1

CDR3nt: TGTGCCACCAGCAGAGATAAGGGTTGGGCGGGGTACAATGAGCAGTTCTTC
CDR3aa: CATSRDKGWAGYNEQFF
len: 17
abundance: -
v_gene: TRBV15
d_gene: -
j_gene: TRBJ2-1

CDR3nt: TGTGCCTGGAGTTTTAGAGGAACTGCGGAGACCCAGTACTTC
CDR3aa: CAWSFRGTAETQYF
len: 14
abundance: -
v_gene: TRBV30
d_gene: -
j_gene: TRBJ2-5

CDR3nt: TGCGCCAGCAGCCAAGATCCGCGCGCGGCAGCTAATGAAAAACTGTTTTTT
CDR3aa: CASSQDPRAAANEKLFF
len: 17
abundance: -
v_gene: TRBV4-1
d_gene: -
j_gene: TRBJ1-4

CDR3nt: TGTGCCAGCTCACCATCGACAGGAGAGTATGGCTACACCTTC
CDR3aa: CASSPSTGEYGYTF
len: 14
abundance: -
v_gene: TRBV18
d_gene: -
j_gene: TRBJ1-2

CDR3nt: TGTGCCAGCAGGGCAGGGGGCAGACGCGGCTACACCTTC
CDR3aa: CASRAGGRRGYTF
len: 13
abundance: -
v_gene: TRBV6-5
d_gene: TRBD1
j_gene: TRBJ1-2

CDR3nt: TGTGCCAGCAGCACTCGGACTAGCGGACATATTACCCAAGAGACCCAGTACTTC
CDR3aa: CASSTRTSGHITQETQYF
len: 18
abundance: -
v_gene: TRBV7-3
d_gene: TRBD2
j_gene: TRBJ2-5

CDR3nt: TGTGCCAGCAGTTACGGACAGGGATCGGCAGATACGCAGTATTTT
CDR3aa: CASSYGQGSADTQYF
len: 15
abundance: -
v_gene: TRBV6-5
d_gene: TRBD1
j_gene: TRBJ2-3

CDR3nt: TGTGCCAGCAGCGCCACCGGGACACCTAACTATGGCTACACCTTC
CDR3aa: CASSATGTPNYGYTF
len: 15
abundance: -
v_gene: TRBV7-9
d_gene: -
j_gene: TRBJ1-2

CDR3nt: TGTGCCAGCAGCGACCGGGACAGGGGGGGGAATTCACCCCTCCACTTT
CDR3aa: CASSDRDRGGNSPLHF
len: 16
abundance: -
v_gene: TRBV7-8
d_gene: TRBD1
j_gene: TRBJ1-6

CDR3nt: TGTGCCACCAGTGACAGAGACAGCTATAGCAATCAGCCCCAGCATTTT
CDR3aa: CATSDRDSYSNQPQHF
len: 16
abundance: few
v_gene: TRBV24-1
d_gene: -
j_gene: TRBJ1-5

CDR3nt: TGTGCCAGCTCACCAGTATCAGAACAAGAGACCCAGTACTTC
CDR3aa: CASSPVSEQETQYF
len: 14
abundance: -
v_gene: TRBV18
d_gene: -
j_gene: TRBJ2-5

CDR3nt: TGTGCCAGCAGTGAATGGGCTAGCGGGCAAGAGACCCAGTACTTC
CDR3aa: CASSEWASGQETQYF
len: 15
abundance: -
v_gene: TRBV6-1
d_gene: TRBD2
j_gene: TRBJ2-5

CDR3nt: TGCGCCAGCAGCCCCCCCGGCTTGTGCGGGCAGTATTTT
CDR3aa: CASSPPGLCGQYF
len: 13
abundance: -
v_gene: TRBV23-1
d_gene: -
j_gene: TRBJ2-3

CDR3nt: TGTGCCAGCAGCCCGACAGGGTATGACTATGGCTACACCTTC
CDR3aa: CASSPTGYDYGYTF
len: 14
abundance: -
v_gene: TRBV5-6
d_gene: TRBD1
j_gene: TRBJ1-2

CDR3nt: TGTGCCAGCAGCTTAATGGGGGGAAGGAACACTGAAGCTTTCTTT
CDR3aa: CASSLMGGRNTEAFF
len: 15
abundance: -
v_gene: TRBV7-9
d_gene: -
j_gene: TRBJ1-1

CDR3nt: TGTGCCAGTAGTACCTCAGGGGAATCTCAGCCCCAGCATTTT
CDR3aa: CASSTSGESQPQHF
len: 14
abundance: few
v_gene: TRBV19
d_gene: -
j_gene: TRBJ1-5

CDR3nt: TGTGCCAGTAGTCTAGGGGGCGGGGGGCGAAAGACCCAGTACTTC
CDR3aa: CASSLGGGGRKTQYF
len: 15
abundance: -
v_gene: TRBV19
d_gene: -
j_gene: TRBJ2-5

CDR3nt: TGTGCCATCAGCCTAGGACAGGGAGGATCACCCCTCCACTTT
CDR3aa: CAISLGQGGSPLHF
len: 14
abundance: -
v_gene: TRBV10-3
d_gene: TRBD1
j_gene: TRBJ1-6

CDR3nt: TGCAGTGCTAGTCAGCGGGGGGTCCGGGATACGCAGTATTTT
CDR3aa: CSASQRGVRDTQYF
len: 14
abundance: -
v_gene: TRBV20-1
d_gene: TRBD2
j_gene: TRBJ2-3

CDR3nt: TGTGCCACCAGCAGAGATGTGGGCAGGGCCCCCAATCAGCCCCAGCATTTT
CDR3aa: CATSRDVGRAPNQPQHF
len: 17
abundance: -
v_gene: TRBV15
d_gene: -
j_gene: TRBJ1-5

CDR3nt: TGCGCCAGCAGCCAAGAAGAACGTACAGGGGGGACTCTCTTC
CDR3aa: CASSQEERTGGTLF
len: 14
abundance: -
v_gene: TRBV4-3
d_gene: TRBD1
j_gene: TRBJ1-2

CDR3nt: TGTGCCAGTAGTATTTTGGACAGGGGTACCTATGGCTACACCTTC
CDR3aa: CASSILDRGTYGYTF
len: 15
abundance: -
v_gene: TRBV19
d_gene: TRBD1
j_gene: TRBJ1-2

CDR3nt: TGTGCCAGCAGCCAAACCTTTGGAGGGAACACTGAAGCTTTCTTT
CDR3aa: CASSQTFGGNTEAFF
len: 15
abundance: -
v_gene: TRBV3-1/TRBV3-2
d_gene: -
j_gene: TRBJ1-1

CDR3nt: TGCAGCGTTGAAAGTTGGGGGCCTAACTATGGCTACACCTTC
CDR3aa: CSVESWGPNYGYTF
len: 14
abundance: -
v_gene: TRBV29-1
d_gene: -
j_gene: TRBJ1-2